Listed below are T cell receptor beta chains from one sample, sequenced in a study of T cell responses to AZD1222 COVID-19 vaccine. Data came from immunoSEQ multiplex PCR; TCRdb stores just in-frame clones and leaves some out. Recorded for this sample: some 150,000 clones. The sample taken for sequencing was peripheral blood. The receptors here all came from an adult in good health. CDR3s include the opening cysteine and the closing phenylalanine or tryptophan.

cdr3_length j_call v_call cdr3_aa
13 TRBJ1-2 TRBV11-2 CASSFSSNYGYTF
14 TRBJ2-7 TRBV23-1 CASSQSRTGNEQYF
13 TRBJ1-1 TRBV19 CASRNQGVTEAFF
14 TRBJ1-2 TRBV6-5 CASGQGHLNYGYTF
13 TRBJ1-5 TRBV7-8 CASSRTGDQPQHF
14 TRBJ1-2 TRBV7-2 CASSLSLGAVGYTF
14 TRBJ2-7 TRBV11-3 CASSLSYSAYEQYF
17 TRBJ2-3 TRBV5-8 CASSPLPASGGTDTQYF
15 TRBJ2-5 TRBV7-2 CASSPLRGAQETQYF
11 TRBJ2-7 TRBV20-1 CSAGPTYEQYF
14 TRBJ2-5 TRBV18 CASSAAHRAETQYF
15 TRBJ2-6 TRBV6-5 CASSTTGSGANVLTF
17 TRBJ1-1 TRBV4-1 CASSQGRQGEVFTEAFF
15 TRBJ2-2 TRBV11-3 CASSGTVGETGELFF
16 TRBJ2-1 TRBV3-1/TRBV3-2 CASSPGGLAGEYEQFF
14 TRBJ2-5 TRBV15 CATSRATNQETQYF
16 TRBJ1-2 TRBV11-2 CASSLWAGPSNYGYTF
14 TRBJ1-4 TRBV2 CASGSGILNEKLFF
15 TRBJ1-5 TRBV28 CASRESRGKYQPQHF
14 TRBJ1-4 TRBV15 CATTHSGGNEKLFF
15 TRBJ1-2 TRBV20-1 CSASDRVSSIYGYTF
15 TRBJ2-2 TRBV2 CASSSGQGLTGELFF
13 TRBJ2-2 TRBV6-5 CASTRFDTGELFF
14 TRBJ2-2 TRBV2 CASSKLANTGELFF
14 TRBJ1-4 TRBV19 CASRTGTGSEKLFF
15 TRBJ1-2 TRBV6-5 CASSYSGARDYGYTF
12 TRBJ1-4 TRBV29-1 CSVDGQDEKLFF
13 TRBJ2-2 TRBV28 CASSLEVPGELFF
19 TRBJ2-3 TRBV7-2 CASSSGLAGGPANTDTQYF
15 TRBJ2-7 TRBV6-1 CASSELGTGGYEQYF
17 TRBJ2-2 TRBV4-2 CASSQDRRTGTTGELFF
16 TRBJ1-2 TRBV4-3 CASSQESGGAGYGYTF
16 TRBJ2-1 TRBV7-6 CASSLGDRGGYNEQFF
15 TRBJ1-2 TRBV4-1 CASSLRQGTSYGYTF
14 TRBJ2-5 TRBV5-6 CASSVEGARETQYF
15 TRBJ2-7 TRBV6-5 CASSQLRGHSYEQYF
13 TRBJ1-4 TRBV30 CAWSVRRNEKLFF
14 TRBJ2-7 TRBV7-8 CASSPRANLYEQYF
14 TRBJ1-2 TRBV5-1 CASSPRDRNYGYTF
14 TRBJ2-5 TRBV7-6 CASSLGLAGETQYF
15 TRBJ2-7 TRBV3-1/TRBV3-2 CASSQDHWGPYEQYF
16 TRBJ2-2 TRBV27 CASSLNGGWGTGELFF
17 TRBJ1-2 TRBV4-2 CASSQEWQAIGGYGYTF
16 TRBJ1-5 TRBV2 CASSEAQGLGNQPQHF
15 TRBJ2-3 TRBV6-1 CASSDRDRGTDTQYF
15 TRBJ2-5 TRBV5-8 CASSLDSGYQETQYF
17 TRBJ1-5 TRBV4-1 CASSQDLGRAGGQPQHF
14 TRBJ1-2 TRBV25-1 CASSGTGNYYGYTF
14 TRBJ2-7 TRBV5-1 CASTSLEGSYEQYF
14 TRBJ1-2 TRBV5-5 CASSMGAGDYGYTF
14 TRBJ1-4 TRBV4-3 CASSPPEGNEKLFF
16 TRBJ1-4 TRBV4-1 CASSQRSRDRDEKLFF
21 TRBJ2-1 TRBV18 CASSPTPGQGSGVLSYNEQFF
13 TRBJ1-1 TRBV27 CASRGTVNTEAFF
16 TRBJ2-2 TRBV5-1 CASSLGADGNLGELFF
14 TRBJ2-3 TRBV19 CASSRAGGQDTQYF
14 TRBJ1-1 TRBV28 CASTSQGVGTEAFF
14 TRBJ1-1 TRBV21-1 CASSARTQNTEAFF
14 TRBJ1-6 TRBV10-3 CAISVDNANSPLHF
16 TRBJ1-2 TRBV5-1 CASSLIRGGKNYGYTF